This T cell receptor (beta chain) was sequenced for a study of vaccination and CD4 T cells after COVID-19 (dated by TCRdb to about 2022). Concerning the study at large: SARS-CoV-2 positivity had been established in the convalescent patients by nasal swab PCR, and mild disease was recorded in several of these patients and severe disease in one. Post-vaccine blood samples were collected a median of approximately eleven weeks after the second vaccine dose, ranging from about 13 to 241 days. Six males and four females were included in the convalescent cohort, with two Hispanic individuals, seven Caucasians, two Asians and one multiracial person represented. In 10 COVID-19 convalescent patients and a few infection-naive healthy vaccine recipients, researchers compared the spike-specific CD4+ TCR repertoire from before mRNA vaccination with the repertoire from after. Post-COVID blood samples were collected from convalescent patients a median of roughly 100 days after diagnosis, with a range of about 35 to 161 days. Culture stimuli were overlapping spike peptide pools from SARS-CoV-2 and from the common cold coronaviruses HCoV-NL63, HCoV-OC43 and HCoV-229E. In control cultures, a CEFX viral epitope pool was used as positive control, an HIV-1 Nef peptide pool was used as negative control, or no peptide was added. Two doses of either the Pfizer-BioNTech BNT162b2 vaccine (n=8) or the Moderna mRNA-1273 vaccine (n=2) were administered to participants.

Library generation was performed with PCR. TCR sequencing of DNA from cultured CD4+ T cells used the Oncomine TCR Beta short-read assay at the Johns Hopkins FTIC core. The QIAamp micro DNA kit was used to extract genomic DNA from the cultured CD4+ T cells. Oncomine TCR Beta libraries made from cultured CD4+ T cells were pooled using unique dual indexes and sequenced on an Illumina iSeq 100. The study's own analysis went as follows. Non-productive sequences were filtered out, and CDR3s that did not start with C, did not end with F or W, or were shorter than 7 amino acids were discarded. The MANAFEST web application identified antigen-specific clonotypes by comparing peptide-stimulated wells against reference wells and other culture wells. An FDR below 0.05, an odds ratio above 5, and a productive frequency above 0.1% in at least two of three replicate wells were required for clones to be considered positive. Cross-reactive clonotypes were defined as significantly expanded in both SARS-CoV-2 spike wells and at least one common cold coronavirus spike condition. Using R version 3.6.1, CDR3 homology was evaluated through Levenshtein distances (stringdist) along with unrooted phylogenetic trees (ape). Clones were called with MiXCR by TCRdb after fastp trimmed the public reads at Q25, and only in-frame beta chains were retained. Rows with a matching CDR3 protein are joined into one entry that keeps the most common DNA and genes. The V and J calls come from TCRdb's annotation, not from the publication. For this sample the table gives over 14,000 distinct CDR3 sequences, of which approximately 61% were detected only once. The ten largest clones capture roughly a fifth of the sample.

Taken with the paper, the label for treatment or condition translates to: approximately nine-day PBMC culture with coronavirus spike peptide pools or control peptides (ViraFEST assay). To expand antigen-specific T cells with peptide pools and then pick out the expanded clonotypes through TCR sequencing, the study relied on the ViraFEST assay. Positive SARS-CoV-2 PCR tests in the convalescent patients dated from March to December 2020, before Alpha, Beta and Delta variants emerged in the United States. Each well held around 2.1 million PBMCs cultured with roughly 10 ug/ml peptide pools in IMDM containing roughly 5% human AB serum and 8 to 10 IU/ml IL-2. Half of the culture medium was replaced with fresh IL-2-containing medium on days 3 and 7. CD4+ T cells were isolated after approximately 10 days of culture through negative selection using the EasySep CD4+ T cell isolation kit. PBMCs were separated from whole blood using Ficoll-Paque Plus gradient centrifugation and then either used fresh or cryopreserved at -140C. Each culture condition was generally run in triplicate wells.

In regard to this clonotype: The antigen it recognizes is unknown. No base-level quality is on record; no much larger clone is a single base apart.

Overall study results and their limits: The median number of SARS-CoV-2-reactive clonotypes rose from 20 to 25 after infection to 38 after vaccination, but the change was not significant. In convalescent patients, nearly all vaccine-specific clones (304 of 307) were found to be mono-reactive for SARS-CoV-2 spike rather than cross-reactive with common cold coronaviruses. The number of convalescent patients in the study was relatively small, and the study did not examine early timepoints following natural infection. In convalescent patients, a median around 89% of post-vaccine SARS-CoV-2-reactive clones were detected only after vaccination, suggesting vaccine-specific priming.

The sequenced sample consisted of CD4+ T cells from blood, cultured in vitro. This clonotype was sampled from a human donor who had recovered from COVID-19.

Here is the DNA: TGTGCCAGCGGAAGACAGGGGGCGAACCAGAACACCGGGGAGCTGTTTTTT. It encodes CASGRQGANQNTGELFF. This receptor chain uses TRBV6-2 or TRBV6-3 and TRBJ2-2, with TRBD1 identical over 10 junction bases. Trimming removed 8 bases from V and 1 base from J; the gene matches leave 10 bases unexplained. The germline V gene supplies CDR1 MNHEY and CDR2 SVGEGT. The CDR3 holds 17 amino acids from the cysteine to the phenylalanine. Only CDR3 DNA is held: 51 bases, read in frame from base 1.